This entry lists 24 T cell receptor beta chains sequenced from one sample in a study of cytomegalovirus exposure and HLA in healthy donors. Generated by immunoSEQ multiplex PCR, the TCRdb table keeps only in-frame clones and is missing some. The table has fewer than 120,000 clones, approximately 90% seen once. The specimen sequenced was PBMCs. All receptors come from a woman aged 18-35 years in good health and CMV-seronegative.

The chain uses TRBV5-4 and TRBJ1-1; the D is unclear. V lost 2 bases, J lost 4 bases, and 6 bases lay in between. CDR1 SGHNT and CDR2 YYREEE come from the germline V gene (reference sequence). The CDR3 is 12 amino acids. Here the CDR3 reads CASSFRFTEAFF. CDR3 nucleotides: TGTGCCAGCAGCTTCAGGTTCACTGAAGCTTTCTTT.

The V and J genes are TRBV11-3 and TRBJ2-1, with 10 bases aligning to TRBD1. The trim removed 4 bases at V and 3 bases at J, leaving 3 bases unmatched. This CDR3 is 15 amino acids long. Germline loops: CDR1 SGHNT, CDR2 YENEEA. The CDR3 region is CASSSGTGDYNEQFF. The CDR3 nucleotides are TGTGCCAGCAGCTCCGGGACAGGGGACTACAATGAGCAGTTCTTC.

The chain couples TRBV7-9 to TRBJ2-2, with a weak D call TRBD1 (5 bases). The V end was cut by 6 bases, the J end by 3 bases, with 8 bases between. This CDR3 is 13 amino acids long. CDR1 is SEHNR, CDR2 FQNEAQ, per germline (reference sequence). Here the CDR3 reads CASSSGYTGELFF. In nucleotides, the CDR3 is TGTGCCAGCAGTTCAGGGTACACCGGGGAGCTGTTTTTT.

This chain joins TRBV7-3 and TRBJ1-1; D is ambiguous. Trimming shortened V by 1 base and J by 9 bases, and 12 bases separated the two germline ends. The germline V gene has CDR1 SGHTA and CDR2 FQGTGA. This CDR3 is 13 amino acids long. CDR3 amino acids: CASSLMDGRKAFF. CDR3 nucleotides: TGTGCCAGCAGCTTAATGGACGGGAGAAAAGCTTTCTTT.

This chain connects TRBV6-5 to TRBJ2-2, with 9 bases identical to TRBD1. V was clipped by 7 bases and J by 4 bases; unmatched bases: 7. Germline V gene sequence: CDR1 MNHEY, CDR2 SVGAGI. This CDR3 spans 15 amino acids. CDR3 residues: CASTQDRGGTGELFF. As DNA, the CDR3 is TGTGCCAGCACCCAGGACAGGGGTGGCACCGGGGAGCTGTTTTTT.

V and J are TRBV28 and TRBJ1-4; a possible D gene is TRBD1 (6 bases). This CDR3 region has 14 residues. V lost 5 bases, J lost 8 bases, and 15 bases lay in between. Germline CDR1 reads MDHEN; CDR2 reads SYDVKM. CDR3 sequence reads: CASSTTGVREKLFF. The CDR3 nucleotides are TGTGCCAGCAGTACGACAGGAGTTAGGGAAAAACTGTTTTTT.

The chain's CDR3 is CATSRDLASGGPNDNEQFF. The CDR3 DNA follows: TGTGCCACCAGCAGAGATCTGGCTAGCGGGGGCCCTAATGACAATGAGCAGTTCTTC. The chain carries TRBV15 and TRBJ2-1, with 10 positions matching TRBD2. This CDR3 contains 19 residues. V shed 0 bases, J shed 5 bases, and the junction held 13 bases outside the gene matches. CDR1 and CDR2 from the germline V gene are LNHNV and YYDKDF (reference sequence). The whole variable domain, filled in from reference TRBV15 and TRBJ2-1, reads DAMVIQNPRYQVTQFGKPVTLSCSQTLNHNVMYWYQQKSSQAPKLLFHYYDKDFNNEADTPDNFQSRRPNTSFCFLDIRSPGLGDTAMYLCATSRDLASGGPNDNEQFFGPGTRLTVL.

The chain links TRBV28 to TRBJ2-7; perhaps TRBD2 as D (5 bases). From germline, CDR1 is MDHEN and CDR2 SYDVKM. This CDR3 has 15 amino acids. Trimming removed 3 bases at V and 6 bases at J, with 18 bases between. The CDR3 here is CASSFGGASYGEQYF. DNA for the CDR3: TGTGCCAGCAGTTTTGGAGGCGCTAGTTACGGCGAGCAGTACTTC. Combining the CDR3 with reference TRBV28 and TRBJ2-7 gives the whole variable domain DVKVTQSSRYLVKRTGEKVFLECVQDMDHENMFWYRQDPGLGLRLIYFSYDVKMKEKGDIPEGYSVSREKKERFSLILESASTNQTSMYLCASSFGGASYGEQYFGPGTRLTVT.

This clone was detected only once. The chain links TRBV5-1 to TRBJ1-2, with D perhaps TRBD1 (6 bases). With 2 bases removed from V and 3 bases from J, the gap between germline ends came to 8 bases. The CDR3 has 13 residues. Per the germline V gene, CDR1 is SGHRS and CDR2 is YFSETQ. Here the CDR3 reads CASSFSGDYGYTF. CDR3 in DNA: TGCGCCAGCAGCTTTTCAGGGGACTATGGCTACACCTTC.

The V gene is TRBV5-1, the J gene TRBJ1-4; D uncertain. Germline V gene data show CDR1 as SGHRS and CDR2 as YFSETQ. The CDR3 totals 16 residues. Trimming took 0 bases from V and 3 from J, leaving 12 bases between them. The CDR3 region has the DNA TGCGCCAGCAGCTTGGGGTTACAGAACTCTAATGAAAAACTGTTTTTT. Translating it yields CASSLGLQNSNEKLFF.

This chain links TRBV11-3 with TRBJ2-3; 7 positions match TRBD1. Germline values: CDR1 SGHNT, CDR2 YENEEA. The trim removed 1 base at V and 9 bases at J, leaving 4 bases unmatched. CDR3 length: 13 residues. CDR3 sequence (DNA): TGTGCCAGCAGCTTAGTCTTAGGGGGCACGCAGTATTTT. Its translation is CASSLVLGGTQYF.

The gene calls are TRBV29-1 and TRBJ1-2, with TRBD1 identical over 10 bases. The germline V gene has CDR1 SQVTM and CDR2 ANQGSEA. This CDR3 region has 13 residues. Unmatched junction bases numbered 3, after V lost 6 bases and J lost 2 bases. The CDR3 reads CSVPGQGNYGYTF. CDR3 nucleotide sequence: TGCAGCGTGCCGGGACAGGGGAACTATGGCTACACCTTC.

The genes are TRBV5-1 and TRBJ1-1; unclear D gene. Germline CDR1 SGHRS, CDR2 YFSETQ. The CDR3 length is 14 residues. Trimming pared 2 bases from V and 0 bases from J, leaving 8 bases between. This CDR3 reads CASSFTYMNTEAFF. CDR3 DNA: TGCGCCAGCAGCTTTACATATATGAACACTGAAGCTTTCTTT. The full variable domain, in which reference TRBV5-1 and TRBJ1-1 provide the parts outside the CDR3, is KAGVTQTPRYLIKTRGQQVTLSCSPISGHRSVSWYQQTPGQGLQFLFEYFSETQRNKGNFPGRFSGRQFSNSRSEMNVSTLELGDSALYLCASSFTYMNTEAFFGQGTRLTVV.

V usage is TRBV7-2 and J usage is TRBJ2-2; D is possibly TRBD1 (5 bases). V was pared by 5 bases and J by 5 bases, with 18 bases between. Germline V gene lookup returns CDR1 SGHTA and CDR2 FQGNSA. The CDR3 extends over 16 amino acids. CDR3 sequence reads: CASSPFSLAGTGELFF. In DNA form, the CDR3 reads TGTGCCAGCAGCCCATTCTCTTTGGCAGGGACCGGGGAGCTGTTTTTT.

CDR3 sequence: CASSLGPTGPNEKLFF. The CDR3 region has the DNA TGCGCCAGCAGCTTAGGTCCGACAGGGCCTAATGAAAAACTGTTTTTT. The chain carries TRBV5-1 and TRBJ1-4; 7 nucleotides match TRBD1. Germline lookup yields CDR1 SGHRS and CDR2 YFSETQ. Losses at the gene ends were 2 bases for V and 3 bases for J; bases not matched to a gene: 7. The CDR3 extends over 16 amino acids. Variable domain in full (rest from reference TRBV5-1 and TRBJ1-4): KAGVTQTPRYLIKTRGQQVTLSCSPISGHRSVSWYQQTPGQGLQFLFEYFSETQRNKGNFPGRFSGRQFSNSRSEMNVSTLELGDSALYLCASSLGPTGPNEKLFFGSGTQLSVL.

The chain has TRBV5-1 and TRBJ2-5, with D unclear. Germline V gene sequence: CDR1 SGHRS, CDR2 YFSETQ. This CDR3 contains 12 residues. Deletions cut 4 bases from V and 4 bases from J, with 8 bases between. CDR3 bases: TGCGCCAGCAGCCATGAGCGAGAGACCCAGTACTTC. Translated: CASSHERETQYF.

The genes are TRBV28 and TRBJ2-7, with TRBD2 identical over 11 bases. Germline values: CDR1 MDHEN, CDR2 SYDVKM. The junction had 6 bases not matched to a gene; V was cut back by 5 bases and J by 6 bases. CDR3 length equals 14 residues. The CDR3 DNA reads TGTGCCAGCAGTGATACTAGCGGGAGTCGCGAGCAGTACTTC. This gives the protein CASSDTSGSREQYF. The entire variable domain, with the rest obtained from reference TRBV28 and TRBJ2-7, is as follows: DVKVTQSSRYLVKRTGEKVFLECVQDMDHENMFWYRQDPGLGLRLIYFSYDVKMKEKGDIPEGYSVSREKKERFSLILESASTNQTSMYLCASSDTSGSREQYFGPGTRLTVT.

Regarding this clone: The junction and the germline gene differ at one end; a read error may be behind it. The rearrangement uses TRBV7-7 and TRBJ2-7; 12 bases agree with TRBD2. The CDR3 sequence is 17 residues long. Germline CDR1 SSHAT, CDR2 FNYEAQ (reference sequence). The CDR3 is CASSLGPRTSGDHEQYF. CDR3 sequence (DNA): TGTGCTAGCAGCTTAGGCCCTCGGACTAGCGGGGACCACGAGCAGTACTTC.

The chain recombines TRBV4-1 with TRBJ1-6; TRBD1 aligns across 10 bases. The junction had 9 bases not matched to a gene; V was cut back by 6 bases and J by 7 bases. The length of the CDR3 is 16 residues. Germline V CDR1 and CDR2: MGHRA, YSYEKL. Written as DNA, the CDR3 is TGCGCCAGCAGACCAGGTCCGGGACAGGGGAATTCACCCCTCCACTTT. This encodes CASRPGPGQGNSPLHF.

This sequence joins TRBV15 and TRBJ2-1; D unresolved. The CDR3 length is 14 residues. Trimming stripped 0 bases from V and 5 bases from J, with 8 bases between. The germline V gene encodes CDR1 LNHNV and CDR2 YYDKDF (reference sequence). The CDR3 region has the DNA TGTGCCACCAGCAGAGATCGGGTTGACAATGAGCAGTTCTTC. Its translation: CATSRDRVDNEQFF.

The V and J genes are TRBV5-1 and TRBJ2-6, with 7 bases lining up with TRBD1. The V gene end was trimmed by 0 bases and the J gene end by 10 bases; junction bases not matched to a gene: 4. Germline values: CDR1 SGHRS, CDR2 YFSETQ. The CDR3 contains 14 residues. The CDR3: CASSLGDSFNVLTF. The DNA of the CDR3 is TGCGCCAGCAGCTTGGGGGACAGTTTTAACGTCCTGACTTTC. Supplemented by reference TRBV5-1 and TRBJ2-6, the full variable domain reads KAGVTQTPRYLIKTRGQQVTLSCSPISGHRSVSWYQQTPGQGLQFLFEYFSETQRNKGNFPGRFSGRQFSNSRSEMNVSTLELGDSALYLCASSLGDSFNVLTFGAGSRLTVL.

The CDR3 nucleotides are TGTGCCAGCAGCTTAGAGGCTAGCGGGGGCTATGAGCAGTTCTTC. This codes for CASSLEASGGYEQFF. The rearrangement uses TRBV7-2 and TRBJ2-1; 10 bases line up with TRBD2. The CDR3 totals 15 residues. Germline trimming cut 1 base from V and 8 bases from J; bases unmatched to any gene: 5. CDR1 is SGHTA and CDR2 is FQGNSA in the germline V gene.

The genes are TRBV28 and TRBJ2-7; D may be TRBD2 (5 bases). The CDR3 loop spans 12 amino acids. V was trimmed by 3 bases and J by 2 bases, leaving 5 bases between them. CDR1 and CDR2 (germline): MDHEN, SYDVKM. The CDR3 spells CASSLRAYEQYF. CDR3 DNA sequence: TGTGCCAGCAGTTTGAGGGCCTACGAGCAGTACTTC. Combining the CDR3 with reference TRBV28 and TRBJ2-7 gives the whole variable domain DVKVTQSSRYLVKRTGEKVFLECVQDMDHENMFWYRQDPGLGLRLIYFSYDVKMKEKGDIPEGYSVSREKKERFSLILESASTNQTSMYLCASSLRAYEQYFGPGTRLTVT.

The genes are TRBV4-2 and TRBJ1-6; D call uncertain. The V gene's germline CDR1 is LGHNA and CDR2 YNFKEQ. Trimming shortened V by 1 base and J by 9 bases, and 10 bases separated the two germline ends. The CDR3 extends over 14 amino acids. CDR3 bases: TGTGCCAGCAGCCAAGGAGTAGACTTTTCACCCCTCCACTTT. It specifies CASSQGVDFSPLHF.